The clone carrying this TCR beta chain was recorded only once. Its antigen is undetermined. CDR1 and CDR2 (germline): SGHTA, FQGNSA. The CDR3 is 13 amino acids. Trimming removed 4 bases at V and 2 bases at J, with 8 bases between. This entry is derived from a study of T cell responses to AZD1222 COVID-19 vaccine. Turning to the study itself: Recipients boosted at about 4 weeks or about 12 weeks are pooled.

Sequencing was performed with immunoSEQ multiplex PCR; in TCRdb, only in-frame clones are kept and a portion is missing. Here the sample spans about 120,000 clones, approximately 86% being singletons. Study-level findings and limits: There were vaccine-associated CD4 TCRs across spike, dominant at 160-218 and 743-854. After the peak T cell response, and only then, were repertoires sampled. Mostly white British, mostly female donors; authors suggested clonal diversity may be underestimated.

The source of this sequence is an adult in good health. This rearrangement joins TRBV7-2 to TRBJ1-2; TRBD1 is a possible D gene (5 bases). The material was peripheral blood, obtained on day 0 of AZD1222 vaccination. Here the CDR3 reads CASSWDPNYGYTF. Here the CDR3 DNA reads TGTGCCAGCAGCTGGGACCCCAACTATGGCTACACCTTC.